The T cell receptor beta chain described here comes from a study of tumor and adjacent non-tumor tissue in lung cancer. TCRbeta libraries were built with three rounds of nested PCR, modified from ARM-PCR. TCRdb used MiXCR to reprocess the multiplex PCR reads, holding one entry per CDR3 protein. Here the sample spans about 110,000 distinct CDR3 sequences, more than 70% being singletons. Study observations and caveats: Patients with more diverse tumor TCRs had worse survival.

The template was RNA from unsorted bulk tissue. The CDR3 length is 15 residues. Germline V lookup: CDR1 SGHAT, CDR2 FQNNGV. As for this clonotype: Its antigen is undetermined. Mismatch with germline at one junction end may stem from a read error.

The V gene is TRBV11-2, the J gene TRBJ2-7, with 9 bases that match TRBD2. This TCR derives from a woman aged 55-75 years with non-small cell lung cancer. The sequenced sample consisted of lung tumor tissue. CDR3 in amino acids: CASSYESSGSYDQYF. In DNA, the CDR3 is TGTGCCAGCAGCTACGAGAGTAGCGGGAGCTACGACCAGTACTTC.